This TCR beta chain was recovered during a study of shared clonotypes between healthy human individuals. Sorted subsets were amplified in replicate PCRs using 200 to 250 ng DNA, roughly 30,000 T cell genomes. Using immunoSEQ multiplex PCR, the repertoire was profiled, and TCRdb retains in-frame clones only, with some absent. The sample records fewer than 200,000 clones, approximately 61% being singletons. CD4+ cells were split into CD45RA+ naive and CD45RA-negative memory subsets. This CDR3 has 13 residues. The V and J ends lost 2 bases and 11 bases, in that order; junction bases with no gene match: 7. Germline V gene data show CDR1 as MNHNY and CDR2 as SVGAGI (reference sequence).

The chain uses TRBV6-6 and TRBJ2-7, with 9 bases matching TRBD2. Sequencing input: memory CD4+ T cells sorted from blood. Subset specified: CD45RA-negative fraction. The source of this sequence is a man younger than 40 in good health. DNA for the CDR3: TGTGCCAGCAGTTACACCCCGGGACTAGCTGAGTACTTC. Encoded protein: CASSYTPGLAEYF.